This entry describes one T cell receptor (beta chain). What it binds is unknown. CDR1 is GTSNPN, CDR2 SVGIG, per germline (reference sequence). The V and J ends lost 3 bases and 10 bases respectively, with 16 bases between them. CDR3 length equals 13 residues. The PCR was carried out with 60 Vbeta primers and 13 Jbeta primers. Generated by immunoSEQ multiplex PCR, the TCRdb table keeps only in-frame clones and is missing some. The profile covers fewer than 110,000 clones, with approximately 75% appearing a single time and 1.9% taken by the ten largest. This entry belongs to a study of cytomegalovirus exposure and HLA in healthy donors. Study conclusions and caveats: The majority of TCR sequences were rare, yet some public TCRs appeared in many donors. The authors confirmed in vitro that a few CMV-associated chains were specific for CMV antigens.

This rearrangement joins TRBV30 to TRBJ2-1; possible D gene TRBD1, 5 bases. The clonotype originates from a woman aged 40-49 years in good health and CMV-seronegative. The sequenced material came from PBMCs. The CDR3 reads CAWSPGPRTEQFF. CDR3 sequence (DNA): TGTGCCTGGAGCCCAGGCCCCCGGACAGAGCAGTTCTTC.